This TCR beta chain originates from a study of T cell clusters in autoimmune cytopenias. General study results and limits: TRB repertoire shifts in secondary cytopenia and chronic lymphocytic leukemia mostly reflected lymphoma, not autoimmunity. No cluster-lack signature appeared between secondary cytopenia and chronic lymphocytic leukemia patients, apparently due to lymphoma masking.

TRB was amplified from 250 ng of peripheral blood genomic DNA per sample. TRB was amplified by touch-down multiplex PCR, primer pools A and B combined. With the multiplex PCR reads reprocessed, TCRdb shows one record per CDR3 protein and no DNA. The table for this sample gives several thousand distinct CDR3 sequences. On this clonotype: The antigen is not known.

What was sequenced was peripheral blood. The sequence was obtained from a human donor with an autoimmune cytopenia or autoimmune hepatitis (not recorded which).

CDR3 sequence reads: CSASLAGGPNNEQFF. The rearrangement joins TRBV20-1 to TRBJ2-1; there is no DNA to check the TCRdb D call of TRBD2. The CDR3 contains 15 residues. In germline, CDR1 is DFQATT, CDR2 SNEGSKA (reference sequence).